The 18 T cell receptor beta chains listed next were all sequenced from one sample in a study of blood T cells in healthy people across ages. Next came a second PCR, run for roughly 7 to 12 cycles, which used a sample-barcoded 5' primer along with a J-beta primer mix. TCRdb used MiXCR to reprocess the 5' RACE reads, holding one entry per CDR3 protein. This sample carries 800,000 to 1,000,000 distinct CDR3 sequences, about 48% of them seen once, and the ten largest clones take roughly 13%. The material sequenced was blood. The receptors come from a young man in good health.

This clonotype was counted once. V and J are TRBV6-6 and TRBJ1-5; D remains unclear. Looked up from germline, CDR1 is MNHNY and CDR2 is SVGAGI (reference sequence). Between the trimmed V and J ends, which lost 0 bases and 0 bases, there was a span of 6 bases. The CDR3 extends over 15 amino acids. The CDR3 loop is CASSYSGYSNQPQHF. CDR3 sequence (DNA): TGTGCCAGCAGTTACTCGGGTTATAGCAATCAGCCCCAGCATTTT.

The gene calls are TRBV6-5 and TRBJ1-1, with D tentatively TRBD1 (5 bases). This CDR3 comprises 15 residues. With 0 bases removed from V and 4 bases from J, the gap between germline ends came to 12 bases. The germline V gene has CDR1 MNHEY and CDR2 SVGAGI. As DNA, the CDR3 is TGTGCCAGCAGTTACTCAGGAGGGGTGGGCACTGAAGCTTTCTTT. This codes for CASSYSGGVGTEAFF.

This clonotype was recorded a few times. J is TRBJ1-1 and V is TRBV3-1; TRBD1 might be the D (5 bases). Germline values: CDR1 LGHDT, CDR2 YNNKEL (reference sequence). This CDR3 is built from 13 residues. V gave up 4 bases and J gave up 6 bases, with 12 bases separating them. In DNA, the CDR3 is TGTGCCAGCAGCCCTCAGGGTAGGGCTGAAGCTTTCTTT. Translation gives CASSPQGRAEAFF. The complete variable domain, with remaining parts taken from reference TRBV3-1 and TRBJ1-1, reads DTAVSQTPKYLVTQMGNDKSIKCEQNLGHDTMYWYKQDSKKFLKIMFSYNNKELIINETVPNRFSPKSPDKAHLNLHINSLELGDSAVYFCASSPQGRAEAFFGQGTRLTVV.

The gene calls are TRBV27 and TRBJ1-5; TRBD1 is a possible D gene (5 bases). CDR1 MNHEY and CDR2 SMNVEV come from the germline V gene (reference sequence). V lost 7 bases and J lost 5, with 24 bases in between. The CDR3 is 17 amino acids. The CDR3 sequence: CASNTLIYRPFDQPQHF. The CDR3 nucleotides read TGTGCCAGCAACACGCTAATTTACAGGCCTTTCGATCAGCCCCAGCATTTT.

This clonotype appeared a few times. The chain is built from TRBV4-1 and TRBJ2-3; TRBD2 is a possible D gene (6 bases). V was clipped by 4 bases and J by 0 bases, with 14 bases between them. This CDR3 has 16 residues. From germline, CDR1 is MGHRA and CDR2 YSYEKL. CDR3 sequence: CASSPGLLESTDTQYF. The CDR3 nucleotides read TGCGCCAGCAGCCCCGGACTACTAGAAAGCACAGATACGCAGTATTTT.

The chain has TRBV7-2 and TRBJ1-2; 11 bases fit TRBD1. The ends lost 5 bases at V and 6 bases at J; junction bases unmatched: 5. The length of the CDR3 is 14 residues. Germline V gives CDR1 SGHTA, CDR2 FQGNSA. CDR3 sequence: CASSTGTGGNGYTF. DNA of the CDR3: TGTGCCAGCAGCACCGGGACAGGGGGGAATGGCTACACCTTC.

J is TRBJ2-1 and V is TRBV4-3; the D is unclear. CDR3 size: 16 residues. Germline CDR1 LGHNA, CDR2 YSLEER. V lost 1 base and J lost 7, with 17 bases in between. The DNA of the CDR3 is TGCGCCAGCAGCCAAGGAAGGGAACCAATCGGGAATGAGCAGTTCTTC. Translated, it gives CASSQGREPIGNEQFF.

Ten or more counts support this clonotype. This chain uses TRBV7-2 with TRBJ2-1; 9 bases are shared with TRBD1. CDR1 and CDR2 from the germline V gene are SGHTA and FQGNSA. V gave up 2 bases and J gave up 6 bases; unmatched junction bases: 5. CDR3 size: 15 residues. The CDR3 DNA follows: TGTGCCAGCAGCTTATCTCCGGGACAGGGCAATGAGCAGTTCTTC. Translated, it gives CASSLSPGQGNEQFF. Based on the CDR3 plus reference TRBV7-2 and TRBJ2-1, the full variable domain is GAGVSQSPSNKVTEKGKDVELRCDPISGHTALYWYRQSLGQGLEFLIYFQGNSAPDKSGLPSDRFSAERTGGSVSTLTIQRTQQEDSAVYLCASSLSPGQGNEQFFGPGTRLTVL.

The chain uses TRBV7-2 and TRBJ2-1, with D perhaps TRBD2 (6 bases). V lost 1 base, J lost 3 bases, and 10 bases lay in between. This CDR3 has 15 residues. CDR1 SGHTA and CDR2 FQGNSA come from the germline V gene. The CDR3 DNA reads TGTGCCAGCAGCTTAGGTGGACTACTCTACAATGAGCAGTTCTTC. Its translation is CASSLGGLLYNEQFF.

This clonotype showed up just once. The CDR3 region is CASSPAGTSGRAYNEQFF. DNA for the CDR3: TGTGCCAGCAGCCCGGCCGGGACTAGCGGGAGGGCCTACAATGAGCAGTTCTTC. The chain employs TRBV7-6 and TRBJ2-1; TRBD2 matches at 16 bases. The CDR3 loop spans 18 amino acids. Germline V gene sequence: CDR1 SGHVS, CDR2 FNYEAQ. V was clipped by 5 bases and J by 2 bases; unmatched bases: 6.

This chain joins TRBV20-1 and TRBJ2-7, with unresolved D. The CDR3 loop spans 13 amino acids. Looked up from germline, CDR1 is DFQATT and CDR2 is SNEGSKA (reference sequence). V lost 6 bases to trimming and J lost 5 bases, with 17 bases between them. CDR3 nucleotide sequence: TGCAGTGCCCCGAAGGACCATATTAACGAGCAGTACTTC. It yields the protein CSAPKDHINEQYF.

The chain links TRBV27 to TRBJ1-2; 7 bases line up with TRBD1. CDR1 and CDR2 from the germline V gene are MNHEY and SMNVEV (reference sequence). The CDR3 extends over 15 amino acids. V lost 6 bases and J lost 2; bases outside the gene matches: 9. The DNA for the CDR3 is TGTGCCAGCAGGGGAGGAGGGGGCGAGAACTATGGCTACACCTTC. Its translation is CASRGGGGENYGYTF.

This clonotype was seen a single time. This rearrangement joins TRBV20-1 to TRBJ1-1, with D uncertain. Germline V gene sequence: CDR1 DFQATT, CDR2 SNEGSKA (reference sequence). V was trimmed by 5 bases and J by 4 bases, leaving 17 bases between them. CDR3 length equals 14 residues. CDR3 in DNA: TGCAGTGCTGGACCTTCGAAGGAGCGCACTGAAGCTTTCTTT. Translation: CSAGPSKERTEAFF.

The chain has TRBV4-1 and TRBJ2-1, with a possible D match to TRBD1 (6 bases). The V end was cut by 3 bases, the J end by 0 bases, with 21 bases between. The germline gives CDR1 MGHRA, CDR2 YSYEKL. The CDR3 spans 19 residues. DNA for the CDR3: TGCGCCAGCAGCCACCCGGGACAAAGTGAGTCTCCCTCCTACAATGAGCAGTTCTTC. Translated: CASSHPGQSESPSYNEQFF.

The chain carries TRBV3-1 and TRBJ2-1, with 9 bases aligning to TRBD1. The CDR3 length is 13 residues. V shed 8 bases and J 8 bases; nucleotides not matched to a gene: 7. Germline V lookup: CDR1 LGHDT, CDR2 YNNKEL (reference sequence). The CDR3 sequence: CASWGTGWDEQFF. The CDR3 coding sequence is TGTGCCAGCTGGGGGACAGGGTGGGATGAGCAGTTCTTC.

V and J are TRBV11-3 and TRBJ2-7, with TRBD1 matching over 7 bases. Per the germline V gene, CDR1 is SGHNT and CDR2 is YENEEA. The J segment lost 3 bases and the V segment lost 5 bases, leaving 10 bases of the junction unmatched. The length of the CDR3 is 15 residues. The CDR3 reads CASSPRGQGVYEQYF. The CDR3 coding sequence is TGTGCCAGCAGCCCGAGGGGGCAGGGTGTCTACGAGCAGTACTTC. Full variable domain (rest looked up from reference TRBV11-3 and TRBJ2-7): EAGVVQSPRYKIIEKKQPVAFWCNPISGHNTLYWYLQNLGQGPELLIRYENEEAVDDSQLPKDRFSAERLKGVDSTLKIQPAELGDSAVYLCASSPRGQGVYEQYFGPGTRLTVT.

This clonotype was seen more than once but under ten times. The CDR3 nucleotides are TGCGCCAGCAGCACGGGACAGGGGACCTACAATGAGCAGTTCTTC. Translating gives CASSTGQGTYNEQFF. The chain links TRBV5-1 to TRBJ2-1, with TRBD1 matching 10 bases. J lost 2 bases, V lost 4 bases, and 3 bases had no gene match. Germline assignment: CDR1 SGHRS and CDR2 YFSETQ. This CDR3 spans 15 amino acids.

This clonotype was counted a few times. The gene calls are TRBV5-1 and TRBJ2-5; D possibly corresponds to TRBD2 (6 bases). Trimming shortened V by 4 bases and J by 1 base, and 17 bases separated the two germline ends. CDR3 length equals 16 residues. Germline-derived CDR1 and CDR2 are SGHRS and YFSETQ. The DNA for the CDR3 is TGCGCCAGCAGCCCTGCTAGCGACGGCTCCCAAGAGACCCAGTACTTC. Protein product: CASSPASDGSQETQYF.